Listed here are 26 T cell receptor beta chains from one sample, sequenced in a study of Ad26.COV2.S vaccination and SARS-CoV-2 variants. TCRdb's table, derived via immunoSEQ multiplex PCR, lists solely in-frame clones and lacks some. The sample has more than 400,000 clones; about 92% are singletons. Treatment reported: some 20 received Ad26.COV2.S at low or high dose, single or two shots; about 5 received placebo; per-sample allocation not given. The samples date from day 63 after the first vaccine or placebo injection. Sequences were derived from peripheral blood, sampled in a trial of Ad26.COV2.S vaccine versus placebo. Receptor source: a person between 18 and 60 years old who received the Ad26.COV2.S COVID-19 vaccine or a placebo.

In this sample, this clone turned up a few times. V gene TRBV28 combines with J gene TRBJ1-1; D is uncertain. CDR3 size: 13 residues. The germline V gene has CDR1 MDHEN and CDR2 SYDVKM. Trimming pared 3 bases from V and 3 bases from J, leaving 8 bases between. In DNA, the CDR3 is TGTGCCAGCAGTTTGTCGGGATACACTGAAGCTTTCTTT. It codes for CASSLSGYTEAFF.

V gene TRBV2 combines with J gene TRBJ1-6; no firm D call. Germline values: CDR1 SNHLY, CDR2 FYNNEI. The ends were cut back, 4 bases at V and 15 bases at J, with 10 bases in the middle. This CDR3 region has 11 residues. This chain's CDR3 is CASSVGANLHF. CDR3 nucleotide sequence: TGTGCCAGCAGTGTAGGAGCGAACCTCCACTTT.

In this sample, this clone turned up once. This chain links TRBV7-2 with TRBJ2-5, with D possibly TRBD2 on 6 matching bases. Deletions cut 1 base from V and 0 bases from J, with 15 bases between. CDR1 is SGHTA and CDR2 is FQGNSA in the germline V gene. This CDR3 is built from 17 residues. The CDR3 DNA follows: TGTGCCAGCAGCTTAGTCAAGCGAGCGGGCCACCAAGAGACCCAGTACTTC. Translating it yields CASSLVKRAGHQETQYF.

The chain recombines TRBV4-2 with TRBJ2-3, with unresolved D. The ends were cut back, 1 base at V and 2 bases at J, with 10 bases in the middle. This CDR3 comprises 15 residues. Per the germline V gene, CDR1 is LGHNA and CDR2 is YNFKEQ. In DNA, the CDR3 is TGTGCCAGCAGCCAAGGGGCAGACACCACAGATACGCAGTATTTT. Its protein is CASSQGADTTDTQYF.

V usage is TRBV14 and J usage is TRBJ2-1; 8 bases fit TRBD1. The V gene's germline CDR1 is SGHDN and CDR2 FVKESK. With V trimmed by 2 bases and J by 3 bases, 6 bases remained unmatched. This CDR3 is built from 16 residues. The CDR3 spells CASSQRGTGGYNEQFF. CDR3 coding DNA: TGTGCCAGCAGCCAACGTGGAACAGGGGGCTACAATGAGCAGTTCTTC.

The chain couples TRBV24-1 to TRBJ2-3, with D tentatively TRBD1 (5 bases). This CDR3 has 14 residues. Per the germline V gene, CDR1 is KGHDR and CDR2 is SFDVKD. V was shortened by 7 bases and J by 5 bases, with 15 bases between the two germline ends. The CDR3 sequence is CATSLGQRGDTQYF. The CDR3 DNA follows: TGTGCCACCAGCCTAGGCCAAAGGGGAGATACGCAGTATTTT.

The V call is TRBV7-9, the J call TRBJ2-1; either TRBD1 or TRBD2 may fit D (5 bases each). V lost 1 base and J lost 6, with 13 bases in between. Germline V CDR1 and CDR2: SEHNR, FQNEAQ (reference sequence). The CDR3 spans 15 residues. The CDR3 reads CASSLGGTPPNEQFF. The DNA for the CDR3 is TGTGCCAGCAGCTTAGGAGGGACCCCCCCCAATGAGCAGTTCTTC.

The chain uses TRBV12-5 and TRBJ2-1, with TRBD2 matching 7 bases. CDR1 is LGHNT, CDR2 FRNRAP, per germline. The CDR3 runs 14 residues. The V segment lost 5 bases and the J segment 7 bases; nucleotides outside the gene matches: 8. CDR3 nucleotides: TGTGCTAGTGGTCTGGGGACCGGGGGGAATGAGCAGTTCTTC. It encodes CASGLGTGGNEQFF. Full variable domain (rest looked up from reference TRBV12-5 and TRBJ2-1): DARVTQTPRHKVTEMGQEVTMRCQPILGHNTVFWYRQTMMQGLELLAYFRNRAPLDDSGMPKDRFSAEMPDATLATLKIQPSEPRDSAVYFCASGLGTGGNEQFFGPGTRLTVL.

The chain has TRBV5-1 and TRBJ2-1, with 9 bases lining up with TRBD2. CDR1 is SGHRS, CDR2 YFSETQ, per germline. Germline trimming cut 5 bases from V and 7 bases from J; bases unmatched to any gene: 10. This CDR3 has 15 amino acids. DNA of the CDR3: TGCGCCAGCAGTTTGATAGCGGGAGTAGGTAATGAGCAGTTCTTC. Amino acid sequence: CASSLIAGVGNEQFF.

The J gene is TRBJ2-1, the V gene TRBV30; the D is unclear. The germline CDR1 and CDR2 sequences are GTSNPN and SVGIG (reference sequence). The CDR3 is 13 residues long. V dropped 2 bases and J dropped 8 bases, with 13 bases sitting between them. The CDR3 DNA sequence: TGTGCCTGGAGTATGTGGGCCCAGGATGAGCAGTTCTTC. Protein: CAWSMWAQDEQFF.

V usage is TRBV11-2 and J usage is TRBJ2-3; D could derive from TRBD1 or TRBD2 (5 bases each). V was clipped by 5 bases and J by 0 bases, with 9 bases between them. The CDR3 loop spans 14 amino acids. Germline assignment: CDR1 SGHAT and CDR2 FQNNGV. Here the CDR3 DNA reads TGTGCCAGCAGCCCGGGACGGAGCACAGATACGCAGTATTTT. Its protein product is CASSPGRSTDTQYF. The complete variable domain, with remaining parts taken from reference TRBV11-2 and TRBJ2-3, reads EAGVAQSPRYKIIEKRQSVAFWCNPISGHATLYWYQQILGQGPKLLIQFQNNGVVDDSQLPKDRFSAERLKGVDSTLKIQPAKLEDSAVYLCASSPGRSTDTQYFGPGTRLTVL.

CDR3 DNA sequence: TGTGCCAGCAGCTTCGCCGGGACAGGGTTTAGCTATGGCTACACCTTC. It specifies CASSFAGTGFSYGYTF. The chain is built from TRBV5-4 and TRBJ1-2, with 9 bases identical to TRBD1. CDR1 and CDR2 (germline): SGHNT, YYREEE (reference sequence). This CDR3 spans 16 amino acids. With 2 bases clipped from V and 4 bases from J, the junction kept 9 bases outside the gene matches.

J is TRBJ2-5 and V is TRBV19, with 8 bases fitting TRBD2. V gave up 10 bases and J gave up 1 base; unmatched junction bases: 11. The CDR3 is 15 amino acids. Per germline, CDR1 LNHDA and CDR2 SQIVND (reference sequence). The CDR3 spells CATGGADLRQETQYF. The CDR3, as DNA: TGTGCCACCGGGGGGGCGGATCTACGCCAAGAGACCCAGTACTTC. Combining the CDR3 with reference TRBV19 and TRBJ2-5 gives the whole variable domain DGGITQSPKYLFRKEGQNVTLSCEQNLNHDAMYWYRQDPGQGLRLIYYSQIVNDFQKGDIAEGYSVSREKKESFPLTVTSAQKNPTAFYLCATGGADLRQETQYFGPGTRLLVL.

V is TRBV19 and J is TRBJ2-1; TRBD2 aligns across 9 bases. V lost 1 base to trimming and J lost 8 bases; unmatched junction nucleotides: 6. The CDR3 is 15 residues long. CDR1 is LNHDA and CDR2 is SQIVND in the germline V gene (reference sequence). The CDR3 bases are TGTGCCAGTAGTATAGGTAGCGGGAGCAACCATGAGCAGTTCTTC. This translates into CASSIGSGSNHEQFF.

This sequence joins TRBV28 and TRBJ2-3; 8 bases match TRBD2. Germline trimming cut 3 bases from V and 0 bases from J; bases unmatched to any gene: 14. Germline V gene lookup returns CDR1 MDHEN and CDR2 SYDVKM. CDR3 length equals 19 residues. The CDR3 sequence is CASSFMAGGRMESTDTQYF. CDR3 in DNA: TGTGCCAGCAGTTTTATGGCGGGAGGACGTATGGAGAGCACAGATACGCAGTATTTT. Looking up the rest from reference TRBV28 and TRBJ2-3 gives the full variable domain: DVKVTQSSRYLVKRTGEKVFLECVQDMDHENMFWYRQDPGLGLRLIYFSYDVKMKEKGDIPEGYSVSREKKERFSLILESASTNQTSMYLCASSFMAGGRMESTDTQYFGPGTRLTVL.

The chain carries TRBV9 and TRBJ2-7; no reliable D call. The ends were cut back, 0 bases at V and 6 bases at J, with 10 bases in the middle. The CDR3 has 13 residues. Germline V lookup: CDR1 SGDLS, CDR2 YYNGEE. The CDR3 region has the DNA TGTGCCAGCAGCGTAGATGTGGCGACCGAGCAGTACTTC. Translated: CASSVDVATEQYF.

This rearrangement joins TRBV6-6 to TRBJ1-1; tentatively, D is TRBD1 (5 bases). Germline V CDR1 and CDR2: MNHNY, SVGAGI (reference sequence). The V end was cut by 0 bases, the J end by 5 bases, with 13 bases between. The CDR3 sequence is 15 residues long. The CDR3 nucleotides are TGTGCCAGCAGTTACTCGGAGGGGATAATTACTGAAGCTTTCTTT. Its translation is CASSYSEGIITEAFF.

The J gene is TRBJ2-3, the V gene TRBV19; TRBD1 agrees at 8 bases. Germline assignment: CDR1 LNHDA and CDR2 SQIVND (reference sequence). The CDR3 totals 16 residues. Germline trimming cut 6 bases from V and 4 bases from J; bases unmatched to any gene: 12. The CDR3 DNA is TGTGCCAGTAGCCTCCAGGGCAGGGGGCCCGCAGATACGCAGTATTTT. Protein: CASSLQGRGPADTQYF.

The genes are TRBV28 and TRBJ1-2, with TRBD1 as a possible D gene (5 bases). Trimming shortened V by 4 bases and J by 5 bases, and 8 bases separated the two germline ends. Looked up from germline, CDR1 is MDHEN and CDR2 is SYDVKM. The CDR3 length is 12 residues. This CDR3 is CASSSTGYGYTF. The CDR3 DNA sequence: TGTGCCAGCAGTTCCACAGGATATGGCTACACCTTC.

The chain employs TRBV2 and TRBJ1-2; a possible D gene is TRBD1 (6 bases). Trimming cost V 2 bases and J 6 bases, with 10 bases left between them. CDR1 is SNHLY and CDR2 is FYNNEI in the germline V gene. CDR3 length equals 13 residues. CDR3 nucleotide sequence: TGTGCCAGCAGTGAAAGGGGGGTAAATGGCTACACCTTC. It codes for CASSERGVNGYTF.

The chain links TRBV6-2 or TRBV6-3 to TRBJ2-3; 10 bases map to TRBD2. Germline lookup yields CDR1 MNHEY and CDR2 SVGEGT. V was pared by 2 bases and J by 6 bases, with 5 bases of the junction left unmatched. This CDR3 is 15 amino acids long. In DNA, the CDR3 is TGTGCCAGCAGTTACCTAGCGGGGGAGGCGGATACGCAGTATTTT. Encoded protein: CASSYLAGEADTQYF.

The chain carries TRBV4-3 and TRBJ2-7; no firm D call. Germline lookup yields CDR1 LGHNA and CDR2 YSLEER. With 1 base removed from V and 1 base from J, the gap between germline ends came to 8 bases. This CDR3 spans 14 amino acids. The CDR3 protein is CASSQGAPSYEQYF. The CDR3 DNA follows: TGCGCCAGCAGCCAAGGCGCACCTTCCTACGAGCAGTACTTC.

The V gene is TRBV15, the J gene TRBJ2-7, with D unclear. Germline V gene lookup returns CDR1 LNHNV and CDR2 YYDKDF (reference sequence). Trimming took off 3 bases at V and 0 bases at J, with 18 bases between the two ends. CDR3 length equals 17 residues. CDR3 sequence: CATSSNIRSRSSYEQYF. CDR3 DNA: TGTGCCACCAGCAGCAATATCCGGTCCAGAAGCTCCTACGAGCAGTACTTC.

This clone was seen only once. This sequence joins TRBV10-3 and TRBJ1-2; 8 nucleotides agree with TRBD1. The CDR3 totals 14 residues. After removal of 4 bases from V and 2 bases from J, the junction contained 3 bases not matched to a gene. Looked up from germline, CDR1 is ENHRY and CDR2 is SYGVKD. In nucleotides, the CDR3 is TGTGCCATCAGTGGGACAGGGTCGAACTATGGCTACACCTTC. As protein: CAISGTGSNYGYTF.

This sequence joins TRBV7-9 and TRBJ1-4, with 9 bases fitting TRBD1. In germline, CDR1 is SEHNR, CDR2 FQNEAQ (reference sequence). V was clipped by 5 bases and J by 7 bases; unmatched bases: 17. The CDR3 totals 18 residues. Written as DNA, the CDR3 is TGTGCCAGCAGCAAGAGAGTAACAACCGGGACAGGGTTTGAAAAACTGTTTTTT. Translated: CASSKRVTTGTGFEKLFF.

J is TRBJ2-3 and V is TRBV12-3 or TRBV12-4, with D unresolved. Trimming pared 5 bases from V and 3 bases from J, leaving 6 bases between. The CDR3 has 12 residues. The chain's CDR3 is CASSQTTDTQYF. DNA of the CDR3: TGTGCCAGCAGTCAAACGACAGATACGCAGTATTTT.